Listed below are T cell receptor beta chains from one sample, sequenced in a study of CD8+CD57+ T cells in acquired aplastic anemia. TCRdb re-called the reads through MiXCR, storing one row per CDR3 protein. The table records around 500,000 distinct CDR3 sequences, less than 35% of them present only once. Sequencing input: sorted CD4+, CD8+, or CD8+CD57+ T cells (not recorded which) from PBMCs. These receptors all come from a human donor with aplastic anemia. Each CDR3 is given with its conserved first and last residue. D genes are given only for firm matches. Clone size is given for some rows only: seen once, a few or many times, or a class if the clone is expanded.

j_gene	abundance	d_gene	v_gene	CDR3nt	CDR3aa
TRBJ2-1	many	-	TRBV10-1	TGCGCCAGCAGTGATGGACTATACAATGAGCAGTTCTTC	CASSDGLYNEQFF
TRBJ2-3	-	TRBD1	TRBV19	TGTGCCAGTAGTGATAGGGGGCGAGTTGAGGATACGCAGTATTTT	CASSDRGRVEDTQYF
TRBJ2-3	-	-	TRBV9	TGTGCCGGCAGCGTAGCTGGCGGTGGGGGACTCAGCACAGATACGCAGTATTTT	CAGSVAGGGGLSTDTQYF
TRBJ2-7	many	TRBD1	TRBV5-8	TGTGCCAGCAGGTTACCGGGACAGGGATACGAGCAGTACTTC	CASRLPGQGYEQYF
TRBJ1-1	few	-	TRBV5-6	TGTGCCAGCAGCCCCGAGGGGATGAACACTGAAGCTTTCTTT	CASSPEGMNTEAFF
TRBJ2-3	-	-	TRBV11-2	TGTGCCAGCAGCTTAGTTGTGGGGGGGGGCGCGGATACGCAGTATTTT	CASSLVVGGGADTQYF
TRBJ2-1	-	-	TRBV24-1	TGTGCCAGCTTATACCGGCTCTCTGGGAGTGATGAGCAGTTCTTC	CASLYRLSGSDEQFF
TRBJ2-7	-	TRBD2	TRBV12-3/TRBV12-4	TGTGCCAGCAGTCTAGCGGGAGTCAGCGAGCAGTACTTC	CASSLAGVSEQYF
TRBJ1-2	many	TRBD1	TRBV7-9	TGTGCCAGCAGCTTTATGGGACAGGCAAGTGGCTACACCTTC	CASSFMGQASGYTF
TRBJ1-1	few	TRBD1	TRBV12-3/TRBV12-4	TGTGCCAGCAGTCATACTACCGGGACAGGAAGCACTGAAGCTTTCTTT	CASSHTTGTGSTEAFF
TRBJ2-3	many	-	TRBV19	TGTGCCAGTAGTATTGGGGCAGGGACACCAGATACGCAGTATTTT	CASSIGAGTPDTQYF
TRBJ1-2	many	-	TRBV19	TGTGCCAGTAGTATAATTGGCTTATCGATTGGCTACACCTTC	CASSIIGLSIGYTF
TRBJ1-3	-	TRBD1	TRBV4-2	TGTGCCAGCAGCCAAGTGGGACAGAACTCTGGAAACACCATATATTTT	CASSQVGQNSGNTIYF
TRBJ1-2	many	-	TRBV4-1	TGCGCCAGCAGGACCGGAGGACGGTCCTATGGCTACACCTTC	CASRTGGRSYGYTF
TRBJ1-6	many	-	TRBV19	TGTGCCAGTAGTTCCCATCAGGGACACCACACAAAGTATAATTCACCCCTCCACTTT	CASSSHQGHHTKYNSPLHF
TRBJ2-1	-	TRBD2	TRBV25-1	TGTGCCAGCAGTCGGGGACTAGCGGGAGTGGTCAATGAGCAGTTCTTC	CASSRGLAGVVNEQFF
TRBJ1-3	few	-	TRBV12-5	TGTGCTAGTGGTGAAAGACAGGCTGGAAACACCATATATTTT	CASGERQAGNTIYF
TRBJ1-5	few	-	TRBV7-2	TGTGCCAGCAGTTTACACAATCAGCCCCAGCATTTT	CASSLHNQPQHF
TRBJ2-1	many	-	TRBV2	TGTGCCAGCAGTCCTAGCGTTAGTGAGCAGTTCTTC	CASSPSVSEQFF
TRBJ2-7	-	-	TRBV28	TGTGCCAGCAGTTTATGGGCGGAAGAAGAGCAGTACTTC	CASSLWAEEEQYF
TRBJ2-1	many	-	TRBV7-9	TGTGCCAGCAGGCGGGATGAGCAGTTCTTC	CASRRDEQFF
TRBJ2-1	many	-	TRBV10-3	TGTGCCATCAGAAATGATGGGGGCCCCTCATACAATGAGCAGTTCTTC	CAIRNDGGPSYNEQFF
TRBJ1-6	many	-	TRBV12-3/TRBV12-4	TGTGCCAGCAGTCTGTTGTCCAACCATTCACCCCTCCACTTT	CASSLLSNHSPLHF
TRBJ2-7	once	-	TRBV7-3	TGTGCCAGCGGGCGGGGTTTCACCTACGAGCAGTACTTC	CASGRGFTYEQYF
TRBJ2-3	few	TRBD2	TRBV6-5	TGTGCCAGCAGTTCCGGACTAGCGGGGGGCCCAGATACGCAGTATTTT	CASSSGLAGGPDTQYF
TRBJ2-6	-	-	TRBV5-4	TGTGCCAGCAAACAACAGGTCTCTGGGGCCAACGTCCTGACTTTC	CASKQQVSGANVLTF
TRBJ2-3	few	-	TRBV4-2	TGTGCCAGCAGCCCGTCCGTCCCGGGACCAGATACGCAGTATTTT	CASSPSVPGPDTQYF
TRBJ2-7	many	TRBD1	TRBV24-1	TGTGCCACCAGTCCGACAGGGCGACGCGAGCAGTACTTC	CATSPTGRREQYF
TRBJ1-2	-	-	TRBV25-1	TGTGCCTGGAGTGGGGACCACTATGGCTACACCTTC	CAWSGDHYGYTF
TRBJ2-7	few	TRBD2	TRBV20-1	TGCAGTGCTCGCCCGGGGGGTCGTAAGACCGAGCAGTACTTC	CSARPGGRKTEQYF
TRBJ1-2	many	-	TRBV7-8	TGTGCCAGCAGCTTAGTACAGGGCTATGGCTACACCTTC	CASSLVQGYGYTF
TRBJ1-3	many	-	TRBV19	TGTGCCAGTAGCCCGGACGGAGGAAACACCATATATTTT	CASSPDGGNTIYF
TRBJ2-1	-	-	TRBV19	TGTGCCAGTAGTAAGGAGCAGTTCTTC	CASSKEQFF
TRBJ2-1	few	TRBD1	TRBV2	TGTGCCAGCAGTACCGGGACAGGGGGCACCTACAATGAGCAGTTCTTC	CASSTGTGGTYNEQFF
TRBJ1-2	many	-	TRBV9	TGTGCCAGCAGCGTAGAGGCGGAAACTAACTATGGCTACACCTTC	CASSVEAETNYGYTF
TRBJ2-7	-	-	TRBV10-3	TGTGCCATCAGTGAGTCGGGGACATCCTACGAGCAGTACTTC	CAISESGTSYEQYF
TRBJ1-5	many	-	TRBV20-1	TGCAGTGCTCCCGACTGGGGTGACGGTGACAATCAGCCCCAGCATTTT	CSAPDWGDGDNQPQHF